These 28 T cell receptor beta chains were all obtained from the same sample, sequenced in a study of T cell responses to AZD1222 COVID-19 vaccine. Profiling relied on immunoSEQ multiplex PCR, and the TCRdb table lists in-frame clones only, not all of them. The data show some 150,000 clones, 85% to 90% seen once. Source: peripheral blood, taken on day 0 of AZD1222 vaccination. The receptors were sampled from an adult in good health.

The rearrangement uses TRBV18 and TRBJ2-1; 13 bases are a match to TRBD2. In germline, CDR1 is KGHSH, CDR2 LQKENI. With V trimmed by 0 bases and J by 8 bases, 10 bases remained unmatched. The CDR3 has 18 residues. The CDR3 DNA follows: TGTGCCAGCTCACCACCAGGGACTAGCGGGGCCAGGGGCCATGAGCAGTTCTTC. The encoded protein is CASSPPGTSGARGHEQFF.

This clone was counted a single time. The CDR3 sequence is CASSFRANQPQHF. CDR3 nucleotide sequence: TGTGCCAGCAGTTTTAGGGCGAATCAGCCCCAGCATTTT. The V gene is TRBV12-3 or TRBV12-4, the J gene TRBJ1-5; D unresolved. This CDR3 has 13 amino acids. Between the trimmed V and J ends, which lost 3 bases and 4 bases, there was a span of 7 bases.

This chain connects TRBV23-1 to TRBJ1-4, with 7 bases that match TRBD1. TRBV23-1 is noted as an ORF with a role that remains uncertain. This CDR3 comprises 18 residues. J was trimmed by 0 bases and V by 0 bases; bases with no gene match: 7. CDR3 amino acids: CASSQSGGTEATNEKLFF. In DNA form, the CDR3 reads TGCGCCAGCAGTCAATCAGGGGGGACAGAAGCAACTAATGAAAAACTGTTTTTT.

The V gene is TRBV11-2, the J gene TRBJ2-1, with 8 bases fitting TRBD2. The germline gives CDR1 SGHAT, CDR2 FQNNGV. V gave up 1 base and J gave up 7 bases; unmatched junction bases: 3. The CDR3 extends over 14 amino acids. CDR3 nucleotides: TGTGCCAGCAGCTTAGGTCCTAGCGGGAATGAGCAGTTCTTC. Its translation: CASSLGPSGNEQFF. The full variable domain, with the rest looked up from reference TRBV11-2 and TRBJ2-1, is EAGVAQSPRYKIIEKRQSVAFWCNPISGHATLYWYQQILGQGPKLLIQFQNNGVVDDSQLPKDRFSAERLKGVDSTLKIQPAKLEDSAVYLCASSLGPSGNEQFFGPGTRLTVL.

The gene calls are TRBV24-1 and TRBJ1-5; D gene uncertain. Germline CDR1 is KGHDR and CDR2 is SFDVKD. V shed 0 bases and J shed 3 bases, with 5 bases lying between them. The CDR3 totals 14 residues. CDR3 coding DNA: TGTGCCACCAGTGATTTGTCGATCAATCAGCCCCAGCATTTT. It yields the protein CATSDLSINQPQHF.

The rearrangement links TRBV19 to TRBJ2-2; D is undetermined. Trimming removed 3 bases at V and 10 bases at J, with 15 bases between. Germline CDR1 is LNHDA and CDR2 is SQIVND (reference sequence). This CDR3 has 14 residues. CDR3 DNA: TGTGCCAGTAGTATCATAGCCGCCTCCGCGGAGCTGTTTTTT. This gives the protein CASSIIAASAELFF.

The V and J genes are TRBV3-1 (or the pseudogene TRBV3-2) and TRBJ2-1, with 7 bases fitting TRBD2. Germline V gives CDR1 LGHDT, CDR2 YNNKEL (reference sequence). V dropped 0 bases and J dropped 2; count of bases not matched to a gene: 1. This CDR3 has 15 amino acids. The CDR3: CASSQELAAYNEQFF. DNA of the CDR3: TGTGCCAGCAGCCAAGAGCTAGCGGCCTACAATGAGCAGTTCTTC.

The rearrangement links TRBV7-2 to TRBJ2-2; maybe TRBD1 (6 bases). Germline assignment: CDR1 SGHTA and CDR2 FQGNSA. The V end lost 6 bases, the J end lost 4 bases, and 12 bases lay between the germline ends. The CDR3 spans 14 residues. Here the CDR3 DNA reads TGTGCCAGCAGACTAAGAGGGGGCACCGGGGAGCTGTTTTTT. Protein product: CASRLRGGTGELFF.

The chain carries TRBV15 and TRBJ2-7; 7 nucleotides line up with TRBD2. Germline V lookup: CDR1 LNHNV, CDR2 YYDKDF (reference sequence). This CDR3 contains 15 residues. Unmatched junction bases numbered 8, after V lost 1 base and J lost 5 bases. CDR3 in amino acids: CATSRVGGRVNEQYF. The CDR3 DNA reads as TGTGCCACCAGCAGAGTAGGCGGGAGAGTGAACGAGCAGTACTTC.

CDR3: CASSARGMEAFF. In DNA form, the CDR3 reads TGTGCCAGCAGCGCCCGGGGTATGGAAGCTTTCTTT. V and J are TRBV6-5 and TRBJ1-1; D gene unclear. V was trimmed by 6 bases and J by 8 bases, leaving 13 bases between them. The V gene's germline CDR1 is MNHEY and CDR2 SVGAGI. The CDR3 has 12 residues.

The rearrangement joins TRBV7-9 to TRBJ2-2, with a weak D call TRBD1 (5 bases). CDR3 length equals 14 residues. V gave up 1 base and J gave up 7 bases, with 10 bases separating them. Germline lookup yields CDR1 SEHNR and CDR2 FQNEAQ (reference sequence). In nucleotides, the CDR3 is TGTGCCAGCAGCTTAGATTCCAGGGTCGGGGAGCTGTTTTTT. Residues: CASSLDSRVGELFF.

The CDR3 region is CASSLGPSNTEAFF. The CDR3 DNA reads TGTGCCAGCAGCCTGGGACCGTCTAACACTGAAGCTTTCTTT. This chain joins TRBV7-3 and TRBJ1-1; tentative D call: TRBD1 (5 bases). The CDR3 spans 14 residues. Trimming shortened V by 5 bases and J by 2 bases, and 12 bases separated the two germline ends. Per the germline V gene, CDR1 is SGHTA and CDR2 is FQGTGA.

The V call is TRBV6-5, the J call TRBJ1-6; 7 bases line up with TRBD1. Germline V gives CDR1 MNHEY, CDR2 SVGAGI. The CDR3 consists of 14 residues. After removal of 7 bases from V and 7 bases from J, the junction contained 7 bases not matched to a gene. The CDR3 sequence is CASTQRQGNSPLHF. DNA for the CDR3: TGTGCCAGCACCCAACGACAGGGAAATTCACCCCTCCACTTT.

V is TRBV10-3 and J is TRBJ1-2, with a possible D match to TRBD1 (6 bases). Trimming removed 11 bases from V and 3 bases from J, with 16 bases in between. Germline V gene lookup returns CDR1 ENHRY and CDR2 SYGVKD. CDR3 length: 13 residues. The CDR3 DNA reads TGTGCCTTGGCAGGGGAACGGGACTATGGCTACACCTTC. This encodes CALAGERDYGYTF.

For the CDR3, the DNA is TGTGCCAGCAGTGAATTCAGTCCCCCACGCTACGAGCAGTACTTC. Residues: CASSEFSPPRYEQYF. This rearrangement joins TRBV6-1 to TRBJ2-7; D gene unclear. This CDR3 region has 15 residues. Germline CDR1 is MNHNS and CDR2 is SASEGT. Trimming pared 2 bases from V and 3 bases from J, leaving 14 bases between.

V gene TRBV28 combines with J gene TRBJ1-1; D unresolved. The germline V gene has CDR1 MDHEN and CDR2 SYDVKM. The CDR3 sequence is 14 residues long. V lost 6 bases and J lost 4, with 15 bases in between. The CDR3 nucleotides are TGTGCCAGCAGCTGGCGTGGGGTTGGCACTGAAGCTTTCTTT. Its translation is CASSWRGVGTEAFF.

V is TRBV19 and J is TRBJ2-1; unclear D gene. Germline V lookup: CDR1 LNHDA, CDR2 SQIVND (reference sequence). Trimming stripped 5 bases from V and 5 bases from J, with 10 bases between. CDR3 length equals 13 residues. The CDR3 region has the DNA TGTGCCAGTAGTCCGGGCGGAGACAATGAGCAGTTCTTC. Its protein is CASSPGGDNEQFF.

The chain combines TRBV13 with TRBJ1-3, with D possibly TRBD1 on 5 matching bases. The V end lost 0 bases, the J end lost 10 bases, and 10 bases lay between the germline ends. The CDR3 spans 13 residues. In germline, CDR1 is PRHDT, CDR2 FYEKMQ (reference sequence). The DNA for the CDR3 is TGTGCCAGCAGCTTAGGATTGGAGGGGACCATATATTTT. Translating gives CASSLGLEGTIYF.

The rearrangement uses TRBV20-1 and TRBJ1-1; unclear D gene. Germline V gene sequence: CDR1 DFQATT, CDR2 SNEGSKA (reference sequence). The V and J ends lost 3 bases and 6 bases respectively, with 14 bases between them. The CDR3 runs to 13 residues. CDR3 sequence: CSASSPGGAEAFF. CDR3 bases: TGCAGTGCTAGTTCCCCGGGTGGTGCTGAAGCTTTCTTT.

The chain combines TRBV9 with TRBJ1-2; D uncertain. The V and J ends lost 0 bases and 1 base respectively, with 13 bases between them. The V gene's germline CDR1 is SGDLS and CDR2 YYNGEE. This CDR3 contains 16 residues. The CDR3 DNA reads TGTGCCAGCAGCGTAGCGTCCGGGGTTTATAACTATGGCTACACCTTC. Translation gives CASSVASGVYNYGYTF.

CDR3 region: CASSPQGRQTYEQYV. The CDR3 nucleotides read TGTGCCAGCAGCCCCCAGGGGCGACAAACCTACGAGCAGTACGTC. The chain uses TRBV27 and TRBJ2-7; TRBD1 is a possible D gene (6 bases). Deletions cut 6 bases from V and 2 bases from J, with 17 bases between. The CDR3 contains 15 residues. CDR1 MNHEY and CDR2 SMNVEV come from the germline V gene (reference sequence).

The V gene is TRBV28, the J gene TRBJ2-7, with 11 bases aligning to TRBD2. The trim removed 4 bases at V and 3 bases at J, leaving 2 bases unmatched. Germline-derived CDR1 and CDR2 are MDHEN and SYDVKM. There are 14 residues in the CDR3. The CDR3 nucleotides are TGTGCCAGCAGTTATAGCGGGAGGGTCTACGAGCAGTACTTC. It is translated as CASSYSGRVYEQYF.

The chain combines TRBV19 with TRBJ1-2; unclear D gene. Germline-derived CDR1 and CDR2 are LNHDA and SQIVND (reference sequence). The CDR3 sequence is 14 residues long. V was clipped by 4 bases and J by 4 bases, with 13 bases between them. The CDR3 bases are TGTGCCAGTAGTACTCCGGGCCAAGCCTATGGCTACACCTTC. Its translation: CASSTPGQAYGYTF.

The rearrangement joins TRBV18 to TRBJ1-1; no reliable D call. Trimming cost V 2 bases and J 5 bases, with 9 bases left between them. The germline V gene has CDR1 KGHSH and CDR2 LQKENI. This CDR3 is 13 amino acids long. CDR3 DNA sequence: TGTGCCAGCTCACCAATAAGAGGAACTGAAGCTTTCTTT. Protein product: CASSPIRGTEAFF. The variable domain in full, with the rest retrieved from reference TRBV18 and TRBJ1-1, is NAGVMQNPRHLVRRRGQEARLRCSPMKGHSHVYWYRQLPEEGLKFMVYLQKENIIDESGMPKERFSAEFPKEGPSILRIQQVVRGDSAAYFCASSPIRGTEAFFGQGTRLTVV.

The CDR3 loop is CASSYGLAGGPETQYF. The CDR3 coding sequence is TGTGCCAGCAGTTACGGGCTAGCGGGGGGGCCAGAGACCCAGTACTTC. V and J are TRBV6-5 and TRBJ2-5; 12 bases map to TRBD2. Germline V gives CDR1 MNHEY, CDR2 SVGAGI. V shed 2 bases, J shed 4 bases, and the junction held 5 bases outside the gene matches. This CDR3 spans 16 amino acids.

This chain joins TRBV5-6 and TRBJ1-2; no definite D call. The CDR3 is 13 amino acids. The V end lost 1 base, the J end lost 4 bases, and 8 bases lay between the germline ends. Per germline, CDR1 SGHDT and CDR2 YYEEEE. The CDR3 bases are TGTGCCAGCAGCTTGTGGTCCCTCTATGGCTACACCTTC. This encodes CASSLWSLYGYTF.

The J gene is TRBJ1-1, the V gene TRBV2; perhaps TRBD1 as D (5 bases). V lost 7 bases and J lost 4, with 19 bases in between. The CDR3 extends over 15 amino acids. The germline gives CDR1 SNHLY, CDR2 FYNNEI. The CDR3 here is CASTWGGLGGTEAFF. The CDR3 bases are TGTGCCAGCACCTGGGGTGGGCTGGGGGGCACTGAAGCTTTCTTT.

This chain uses TRBV28 with TRBJ1-1, with 12 bases that match TRBD1. J gave up 0 bases and V 5 bases, and 4 bases lay outside the gene matches. Germline assignment: CDR1 MDHEN and CDR2 SYDVKM. The CDR3 covers 16 residues. The CDR3 bases are TGTGCCAGCAGTCCTGGGACAGGGGGCCTGAACACTGAAGCTTTCTTT. It specifies CASSPGTGGLNTEAFF.